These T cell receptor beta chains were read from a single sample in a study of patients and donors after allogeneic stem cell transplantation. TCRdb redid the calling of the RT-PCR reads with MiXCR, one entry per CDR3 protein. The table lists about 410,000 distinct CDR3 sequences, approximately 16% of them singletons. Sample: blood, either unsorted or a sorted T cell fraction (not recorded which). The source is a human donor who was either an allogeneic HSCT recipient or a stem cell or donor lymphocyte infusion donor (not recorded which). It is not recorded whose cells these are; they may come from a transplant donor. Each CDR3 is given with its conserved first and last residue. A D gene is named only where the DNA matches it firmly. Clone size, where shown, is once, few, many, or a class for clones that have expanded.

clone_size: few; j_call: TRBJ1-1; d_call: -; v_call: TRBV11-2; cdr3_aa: CASSSPRYLEAFF; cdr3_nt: TGTGCCAGCAGCTCCCCCAGGTATTTAGAAGCTTTCTTT
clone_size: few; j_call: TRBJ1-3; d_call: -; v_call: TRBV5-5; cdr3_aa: CASSLVRVPGNTIYF; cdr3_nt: TGTGCCAGCAGCTTGGTGAGGGTTCCTGGAAACACCATATATTTT
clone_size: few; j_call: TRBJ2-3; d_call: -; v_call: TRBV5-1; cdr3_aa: CASSFAGGGGADTQYF; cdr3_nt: TGCGCCAGCAGCTTCGCTGGTGGGGGCGGGGCAGATACGCAGTATTTT
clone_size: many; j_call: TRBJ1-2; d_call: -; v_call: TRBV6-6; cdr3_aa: CASRPDNNYGYTF; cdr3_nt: TGTGCCAGCAGGCCCGACAATAACTATGGCTACACCTTC
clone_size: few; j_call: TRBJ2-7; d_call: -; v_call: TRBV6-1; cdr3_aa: CASARGDLYEQYF; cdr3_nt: TGTGCCAGCGCCCGCGGAGACTTATACGAGCAGTACTTC
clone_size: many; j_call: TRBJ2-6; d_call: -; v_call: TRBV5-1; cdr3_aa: CASSLRGGANVLTF; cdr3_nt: TGCGCCAGCAGCTTGCGTGGGGGGGCCAACGTCCTGACTTTC
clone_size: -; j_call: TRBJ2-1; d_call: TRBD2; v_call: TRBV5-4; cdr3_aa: CASSIGLAGHNEQFF; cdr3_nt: TGTGCCAGCAGCATAGGACTAGCGGGGCACAATGAGCAGTTCTTC
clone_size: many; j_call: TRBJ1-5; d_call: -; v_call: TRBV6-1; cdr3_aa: CASSRGGQPQHF; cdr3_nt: TGTGCCAGCAGTAGGGGGGGCCAGCCCCAGCATTTT
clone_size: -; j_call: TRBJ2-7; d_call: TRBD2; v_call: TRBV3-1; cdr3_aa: CASSQGRGLAGGPEQYF; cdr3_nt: TGTGCCAGCAGCCAAGGGAGGGGACTAGCGGGAGGTCCCGAGCAGTACTTC
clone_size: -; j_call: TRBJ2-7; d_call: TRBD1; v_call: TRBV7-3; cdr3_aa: CASSLTGTGSYEQYF; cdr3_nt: TGTGCCAGCAGCTTAACCGGGACAGGCTCCTACGAGCAGTACTTC
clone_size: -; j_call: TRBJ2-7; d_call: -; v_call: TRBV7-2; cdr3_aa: CASSLVGGPYEQYF; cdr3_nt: TGTGCCAGCAGCTTAGTAGGGGGTCCCTACGAGCAGTACTTC
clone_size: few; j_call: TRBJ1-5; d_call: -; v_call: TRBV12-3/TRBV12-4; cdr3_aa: CASSPKGGFSNQPQHF; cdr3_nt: TGTGCCAGCAGCCCCAAGGGGGGGTTTAGCAATCAGCCCCAGCATTTT
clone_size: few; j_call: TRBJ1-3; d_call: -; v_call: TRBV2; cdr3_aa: CASSDGSPGNTIYF; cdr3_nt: TGTGCCAGCAGTGACGGTTCTCCTGGAAACACCATATATTTT
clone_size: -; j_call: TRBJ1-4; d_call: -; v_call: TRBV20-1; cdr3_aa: CSLPGPLNEKLFF; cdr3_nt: TGCAGTCTTCCGGGCCCCCTCAATGAAAAACTGTTTTTT
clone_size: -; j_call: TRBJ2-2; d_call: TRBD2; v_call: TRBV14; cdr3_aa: CASSQVVAGRSNTGELFF; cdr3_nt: TGTGCCAGCAGCCAAGTGGTAGCGGGCCGCTCGAACACCGGGGAGCTGTTTTTT
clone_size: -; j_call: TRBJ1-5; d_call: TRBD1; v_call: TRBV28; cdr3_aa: CASTYGGQGRNQPQHF; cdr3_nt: TGTGCCAGCACCTATGGGGGACAGGGTCGCAATCAGCCCCAGCATTTT
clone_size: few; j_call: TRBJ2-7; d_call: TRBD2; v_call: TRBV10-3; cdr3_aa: CAISERLAGGYEQYF; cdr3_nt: TGTGCCATCAGTGAGAGGCTAGCGGGAGGCTACGAGCAGTACTTC
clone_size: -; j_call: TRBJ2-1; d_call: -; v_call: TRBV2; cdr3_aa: CATHREVGSNEQFF; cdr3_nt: TGTGCCACCCACAGGGAGGTAGGAAGCAATGAGCAGTTCTTC
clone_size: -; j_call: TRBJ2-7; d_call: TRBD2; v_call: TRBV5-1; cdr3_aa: CASSLGASGSTGHEQYF; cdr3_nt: TGCGCCAGCAGCTTGGGGGCGAGCGGGAGTACAGGCCACGAGCAGTACTTC
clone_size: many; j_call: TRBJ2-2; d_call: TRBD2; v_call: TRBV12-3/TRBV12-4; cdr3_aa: CASSFSSGGAYTGELFF; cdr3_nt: TGTGCCAGCAGTTTCTCTAGCGGGGGGGCCTACACCGGGGAGCTGTTTTTT
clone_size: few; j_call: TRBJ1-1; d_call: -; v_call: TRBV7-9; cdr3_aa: CASSLEGKNTEAFF; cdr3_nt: TGTGCCAGCAGCTTAGAAGGGAAGAACACTGAAGCTTTCTTT
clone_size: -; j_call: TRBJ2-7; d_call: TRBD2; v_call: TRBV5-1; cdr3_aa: CASSLEPSGAPRYEQYF; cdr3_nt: TGCGCCAGCAGCTTGGAGCCTAGCGGGGCCCCACGCTACGAGCAGTACTTC
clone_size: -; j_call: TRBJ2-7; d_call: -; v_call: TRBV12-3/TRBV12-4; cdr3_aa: CASSFYGRVTYEQYF; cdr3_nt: TGTGCCAGCAGTTTTTACGGCCGGGTAACCTACGAGCAGTACTTC
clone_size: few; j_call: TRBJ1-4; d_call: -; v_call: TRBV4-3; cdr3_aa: CASSQVALFEKLFF; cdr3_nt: TGCGCCAGCAGCCAAGTGGCTCTTTTTGAAAAACTGTTTTTT
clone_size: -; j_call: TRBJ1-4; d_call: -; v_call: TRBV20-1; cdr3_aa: CSARASEKNEKLFF; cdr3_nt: TGCAGTGCTAGAGCCTCGGAAAAGAATGAAAAACTGTTTTTT
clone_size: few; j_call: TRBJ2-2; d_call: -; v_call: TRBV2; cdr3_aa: CANFFGGELFF; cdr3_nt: TGTGCCAACTTTTTCGGCGGGGAGCTGTTTTTT
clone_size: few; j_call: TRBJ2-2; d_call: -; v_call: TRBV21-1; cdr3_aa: CASSTGTSGRFGTGELFF; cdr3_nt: TGTGCCAGCAGTACCGGGACTAGCGGGAGATTTGGCACCGGGGAGCTGTTTTTT
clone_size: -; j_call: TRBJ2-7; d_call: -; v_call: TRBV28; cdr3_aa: CASTVRGPGRIEQYF; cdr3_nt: TGTGCCAGCACCGTAAGGGGACCCGGACGAATAGAGCAGTACTTC
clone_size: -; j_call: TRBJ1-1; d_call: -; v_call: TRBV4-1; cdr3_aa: CASSHSEVFLNTEAFF; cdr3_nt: TGCGCCAGCAGCCATTCGGAGGTCTTTCTCAACACTGAAGCTTTCTTT
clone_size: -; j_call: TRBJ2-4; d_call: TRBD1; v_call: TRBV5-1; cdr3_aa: CASSLGDREAKNIQYF; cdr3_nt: TGCGCCAGCAGCTTAGGGGACAGGGAAGCCAAAAACATTCAGTACTTC
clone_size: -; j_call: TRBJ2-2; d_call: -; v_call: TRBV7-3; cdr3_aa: CASRSQNTGELFF; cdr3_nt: TGTGCCAGCCGTTCTCAGAACACCGGGGAGCTGTTTTTT
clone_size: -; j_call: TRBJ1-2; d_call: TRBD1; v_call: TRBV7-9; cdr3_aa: CASSLPTGATNYGYTF; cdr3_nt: TGTGCCAGCAGCTTACCGACAGGGGCTACTAACTATGGCTACACCTTC